Following are 21 T cell receptor beta chains from one sample sequenced in a study of T-cell reconstitution after alpha-beta-depleted transplantation in children. For TCRbeta, the library was prepared with unique molecular identifiers. One entry per CDR3 protein results from TCRdb running MiXCR on the PCR reads. The sample lists 350,000 to 500,000 distinct CDR3 sequences, around 46% seen once, with 25% to 30% in the top ten. This specimen was PBMCs, taken before TCRalphabeta/CD19-depleted stem cell transplant. The receptors stem from a girl aged 2 to 9 with aplastic anemia, due to receive a stem cell transplant.

The rearrangement uses TRBV18 and TRBJ1-1; D is possibly TRBD1 (5 bases). With 3 bases removed from V and 0 bases from J, the gap between germline ends came to 8 bases. The CDR3 has 14 residues. Germline V gene lookup returns CDR1 KGHSH and CDR2 LQKENI. The CDR3 nucleotides are TGTGCCAGCTCACCGGGACGCATGAACACTGAAGCTTTCTTT. Amino acid sequence: CASSPGRMNTEAFF.

This clonotype was counted only a few times. V and J are TRBV6-5 and TRBJ2-1; 9 bases fit TRBD2. V was clipped by 4 bases and J by 10 bases; unmatched bases: 5. Per germline, CDR1 MNHEY and CDR2 SVGAGI. The CDR3 loop spans 13 amino acids. The CDR3, as DNA: TGTGCCAGCAGTTTTGGGACTAGCCTCGAGCAGTTCTTC. Residues: CASSFGTSLEQFF.

In this sample, this clonotype turned up a few times. The chain couples TRBV5-6 to TRBJ2-7; TRBD1 or TRBD2 may be the D gene (5 bases each). CDR1 and CDR2 from the germline V gene are SGHDT and YYEEEE. This CDR3 spans 15 amino acids. Deletions cut 2 bases from V and 3 bases from J, with 15 bases between. The CDR3 coding sequence is TGTGCCAGCAGCTTTGGGACCGTCATACGCTACGAGCAGTACTTC. Protein: CASSFGTVIRYEQYF.

This clonotype was seen many times. The rearrangement uses TRBV11-2 and TRBJ2-1; 10 positions match TRBD2. The germline CDR1 and CDR2 sequences are SGHAT and FQNNGV. The CDR3 contains 15 residues. V gave up 5 bases and J gave up 4 bases; unmatched junction bases: 5. The CDR3 DNA is TGTGCCAGCAGCCCTCCGGGACTAGCGTACAATGAGCAGTTCTTC. It encodes CASSPPGLAYNEQFF.

This clonotype was seen a single time. The chain employs TRBV29-1 and TRBJ2-6; D not certain. The germline V and J ends were trimmed by 5 bases and 0 bases, with 5 bases remaining between them. The CDR3 totals 13 residues. Germline lookup yields CDR1 SQVTM and CDR2 ANQGSEA. The CDR3 nucleotides read TGCAGCGTTTTCCGCTCTGGGGCCAACGTCCTGACTTTC. Its protein is CSVFRSGANVLTF.

The chain is built from TRBV20-1 and TRBJ2-1; 8 bases match TRBD2. CDR3 size: 16 residues. CDR1 is DFQATT, CDR2 SNEGSKA, per germline (reference sequence). The ends lost 5 bases at V and 4 bases at J; junction bases unmatched: 13. Here the CDR3 DNA reads TGCAGTGCTGGAACCATTGGCGGGGGGAGGTACAATGAGCAGTTCTTC. It codes for CSAGTIGGGRYNEQFF.

V is TRBV20-1 and J is TRBJ2-3; D is perhaps TRBD1 or TRBD2 (5 bases each). Germline V lookup: CDR1 DFQATT, CDR2 SNEGSKA (reference sequence). CDR3 length: 14 residues. V shed 5 bases and J shed 1 base, with 13 bases lying between them. CDR3: CSAGAAARTDTQYF. The CDR3 DNA is TGCAGTGCTGGGGCAGCGGCGCGCACAGATACGCAGTATTTT.

This sequence joins TRBV20-1 and TRBJ2-5, with 8 bases aligning to TRBD1. J lost 7 bases, V lost 6 bases, and 10 bases had no gene match. Germline V lookup: CDR1 DFQATT, CDR2 SNEGSKA (reference sequence). The CDR3 loop spans 13 amino acids. CDR3 sequence reads: CSAPWQGAWTQYF. The CDR3 coding sequence is TGCAGTGCCCCGTGGCAGGGGGCTTGGACCCAGTACTTC.

The V gene is TRBV7-6, the J gene TRBJ2-3; 7 bases agree with TRBD2. The CDR3 length is 14 residues. Trimming took 5 bases from V and 6 from J; bases not matched to a gene: 8. Germline CDR1 SGHVS, CDR2 FNYEAQ. The CDR3 here is CASSQIGRVDTQYF. In nucleotides, the CDR3 is TGTGCCAGCAGCCAAATTGGGAGGGTGGATACGCAGTATTTT.

The chain joins TRBV4-3 to TRBJ2-7; 7 positions match TRBD1. The CDR3 runs 15 residues. Germline V gene lookup returns CDR1 LGHNA and CDR2 YSLEER. The junction had 6 bases not matched to a gene; V was cut back by 4 bases and J by 0 bases. This chain's CDR3 is CASSPRTGSSYEQYF. CDR3 nucleotide sequence: TGCGCCAGCAGCCCCCGGACAGGTTCCTCCTACGAGCAGTACTTC.

The chain joins TRBV28 to TRBJ2-5; tentatively, D is TRBD1 (7 bases). Trimming shortened V by 3 bases and J by 2 bases, and 16 bases separated the two germline ends. Germline lookup yields CDR1 MDHEN and CDR2 SYDVKM. The CDR3 has 16 amino acids. CDR3 coding DNA: TGTGCCAGCAGTTTCGGGACAGCCCGGGGGCAAGAGACCCAGTACTTC. As protein: CASSFGTARGQETQYF. The complete variable domain, with remaining parts taken from reference TRBV28 and TRBJ2-5, reads DVKVTQSSRYLVKRTGEKVFLECVQDMDHENMFWYRQDPGLGLRLIYFSYDVKMKEKGDIPEGYSVSREKKERFSLILESASTNQTSMYLCASSFGTARGQETQYFGPGTRLLVL.

This clonotype was recorded at least ten times. J is TRBJ2-1 and V is TRBV28; D is unclear. This CDR3 comprises 13 residues. With 5 bases removed from V and 4 bases from J, the gap between germline ends came to 9 bases. Germline CDR1 reads MDHEN; CDR2 reads SYDVKM. CDR3 sequence: CASSIQIYNEQFF. In DNA, the CDR3 is TGTGCCAGCAGTATACAAATTTACAATGAGCAGTTCTTC.

DNA for the CDR3: TGCAGTGCTTTACTGTACTCTGGGGCCAACGTCCTGACTTTC. This codes for CSALLYSGANVLTF. This chain links TRBV20-1 with TRBJ2-6; D not certain. The CDR3 is made up of 14 amino acids. V shed 5 bases and J shed 0 bases, with 8 bases lying between them. CDR1 and CDR2 from the germline V gene are DFQATT and SNEGSKA (reference sequence).

This clonotype was seen a single time. The J gene is TRBJ1-1, the V gene TRBV20-1, with 9 bases aligning to TRBD1. V lost 5 bases and J lost 6; bases outside the gene matches: 1. The CDR3 has 11 amino acids. The germline gives CDR1 DFQATT, CDR2 SNEGSKA (reference sequence). CDR3 amino acids: CSARQGAEAFF. The CDR3 DNA is TGCAGTGCTCGACAGGGGGCTGAAGCTTTCTTT.

This clonotype has just a few counts. CDR3 in DNA: TGCAGTGCTAGAGTGCTAGGGGAATACGAGCAGTACTTC. Protein: CSARVLGEYEQYF. The chain joins TRBV20-1 to TRBJ2-7; D possibly corresponds to TRBD1 (5 bases). Between the trimmed V and J ends, which lost 1 base and 4 bases, there was a span of 11 bases. The length of the CDR3 is 13 residues. CDR1 is DFQATT, CDR2 SNEGSKA, per germline (reference sequence).

The chain employs TRBV20-1 and TRBJ2-7; possibly TRBD1 for D (7 bases). The V and J ends lost 5 bases and 7 bases respectively, with 21 bases between them. Germline CDR1 reads DFQATT; CDR2 reads SNEGSKA (reference sequence). The CDR3 has 14 residues. The CDR3 DNA sequence: TGCAGTGCTCTACGGGGGACAGTTGGGTGGGAGCAGTACTTC. It is translated as CSALRGTVGWEQYF.

In its sample, this clonotype was seen a few times. CDR3 amino acids: CASSPPNPDGENIQYF. CDR3 DNA sequence: TGTGCCAGCAGCCCACCCAACCCCGATGGAGAAAACATTCAGTACTTC. The rearrangement joins TRBV12-3 or TRBV12-4 to TRBJ2-4; unclear D gene. This CDR3 has 16 amino acids. V lost 6 bases, J lost 5 bases, and 20 bases lay in between.

The V gene is TRBV7-8, the J gene TRBJ1-2; D may be TRBD1 (6 bases). This CDR3 has 14 amino acids. V dropped 6 bases and J dropped 4 bases, with 15 bases sitting between them. CDR1 and CDR2 (germline): SGHVS, FQNEAQ. CDR3 in amino acids: CASRPNRAGYGYTF. For the CDR3, the DNA is TGTGCCAGCAGACCAAACAGGGCGGGCTATGGCTACACCTTC.

V and J are TRBV20-1 and TRBJ2-3; unclear D gene. V lost 2 bases and J 1 base, leaving 4 bases between the germline ends. CDR3 size: 12 residues. CDR1 and CDR2 from the germline V gene are DFQATT and SNEGSKA (reference sequence). The CDR3: CSARMGTDTQYF. CDR3 bases: TGCAGTGCTAGAATGGGCACAGATACGCAGTATTTT.

The J gene is TRBJ2-1, the V gene TRBV20-1; 7 bases agree with TRBD2. Germline assignment: CDR1 DFQATT and CDR2 SNEGSKA (reference sequence). The V gene end was trimmed by 2 bases and the J gene end by 3 bases; junction bases not matched to a gene: 10. The CDR3 is made up of 16 amino acids. The DNA for the CDR3 is TGCAGTGCTAGAAGGGTAGGCAGCGGGGACTACAATGAGCAGTTCTTC. This sequence encodes CSARRVGSGDYNEQFF.

V is TRBV20-1 and J is TRBJ2-7; the D is unclear. Trimming removed 7 bases from V and 0 bases from J, with 7 bases in between. The CDR3 is made up of 11 amino acids. The germline gives CDR1 DFQATT, CDR2 SNEGSKA (reference sequence). The DNA of the CDR3 is TGCAGTGTAAAACCCTCCTACGAGCAGTACTTC. This translates into CSVKPSYEQYF.